This entry lists 13 T cell receptor beta chains sequenced from one sample in a study of somatic mutations in cytotoxic T cells in rheumatoid arthritis. The table came from immunoSEQ multiplex PCR; TCRdb's copy has only in-frame clones and leaves some out. The sample records about 12,000 clones, about 68% being singletons. Sequencing was carried out using CD8+ T cells sorted from blood. The receptor source for this set is a man aged 65 to 85 in good health.

The chain recombines TRBV11-2 with TRBJ2-7; D not certain. CDR1 is SGHAT, CDR2 FQNNGV, per germline. The germline V and J ends were trimmed by 1 base and 1 base, with 5 bases remaining between them. This CDR3 is built from 13 residues. As DNA, the CDR3 is TGTGCCAGCAGCTTAGGGCAGTCCTACGAGCAGTACTTC. It yields the protein CASSLGQSYEQYF.

This chain links TRBV6-6 with TRBJ2-3, with unresolved D. CDR1 is MNHNY and CDR2 is SVGAGI in the germline V gene (reference sequence). CDR3 size: 11 residues. V lost 5 bases and J lost 2, with 2 bases in between. CDR3 amino acids: CASSHTDTQYF. The CDR3 DNA is TGTGCCAGCAGTCACACAGATACGCAGTATTTT.

The V gene is TRBV19, the J gene TRBJ2-1, with a tentative D call TRBD2 (6 bases). The CDR3 consists of 15 residues. With 2 bases removed from V and 8 bases from J, the gap between germline ends came to 16 bases. The germline V gene has CDR1 LNHDA and CDR2 SQIVND (reference sequence). CDR3 amino acids: CASSITDGGQDEQFF. The DNA for the CDR3 is TGTGCCAGTAGTATAACTGACGGGGGTCAGGATGAGCAGTTCTTC.

This clone was seen more than once but under ten times. V usage is TRBV6-1 and J usage is TRBJ1-5; tentatively, D is TRBD1 (6 bases). V was clipped by 5 bases and J by 6 bases, with 11 bases between them. CDR1 is MNHNS and CDR2 is SASEGT in the germline V gene. CDR3 length: 13 residues. The CDR3 spells CASSPGEAQPQHF. As DNA, the CDR3 is TGTGCCAGCAGTCCAGGGGAAGCTCAGCCCCAGCATTTT.

This sequence joins TRBV30 and TRBJ1-1, with D hard to call. Germline V gives CDR1 GTSNPN, CDR2 SVGIG (reference sequence). Trimming took off 3 bases at V and 5 bases at J, with 13 bases between the two ends. This CDR3 comprises 13 residues. The CDR3 DNA sequence: TGTGCCTGGAGCCGGACCGTGGGTACTGAAGCTTTCTTT. This encodes CAWSRTVGTEAFF.

V usage is TRBV13 and J usage is TRBJ2-3; weak D call: TRBD1 (5 bases). The V end was cut by 5 bases, the J end by 5 bases, with 14 bases between. Germline V gives CDR1 PRHDT, CDR2 FYEKMQ (reference sequence). The CDR3 contains 14 residues. CDR3 sequence reads: CASSVGRGVDTQYF. The CDR3, as DNA: TGTGCCAGCAGCGTGGGAAGGGGTGTAGATACGCAGTATTTT.

The V call is TRBV10-2, the J call TRBJ2-1; tentatively, D is TRBD1 (6 bases). Trimming shortened V by 6 bases and J by 9 bases, and 12 bases separated the two germline ends. Germline V gene lookup returns CDR1 WSHSY and CDR2 SAAADI. The CDR3 contains 12 residues. CDR3 region: CASSDPGVEQFF. The CDR3 DNA reads TGCGCCAGCAGCGACCCAGGGGTTGAGCAGTTCTTC.

The chain couples TRBV27 to TRBJ2-1; perhaps TRBD1 as D (5 bases). Germline CDR1 is MNHEY and CDR2 is SMNVEV (reference sequence). This CDR3 comprises 12 residues. Trimming left V 3 bases short and J 13 bases short, with 13 bases between. In nucleotides, the CDR3 is TGTGCCAGCAGTTTTTCAGGGATGGAACAGTTCTTC. Translated, it gives CASSFSGMEQFF.

This clone was counted a few times. The V gene is TRBV2, the J gene TRBJ2-3; 10 bases match TRBD2. The CDR3 length is 15 residues. CDR1 and CDR2 (germline): SNHLY, FYNNEI. V shed 3 bases and J 2 bases; nucleotides not matched to a gene: 2. The CDR3 is CASSDSGGHTDTQYF. CDR3 in DNA: TGTGCCAGCAGTGATAGCGGGGGGCACACAGATACGCAGTATTTT.

The V and J genes are TRBV7-9 and TRBJ2-7; 8 positions agree with TRBD1. Per germline, CDR1 SEHNR and CDR2 FQNEAQ (reference sequence). V was pared by 5 bases and J by 7 bases, with 13 bases of the junction left unmatched. The CDR3 runs to 15 residues. In DNA form, the CDR3 reads TGTGCCAGCAGCCCCGGGACAGGTACCATATTAGAGCAGTACTTC. This sequence encodes CASSPGTGTILEQYF.

The DNA for the CDR3 is TGTGCCAGCAGCTTAGCCTACAATGAGCAGTTCTTC. Translation: CASSLAYNEQFF. The chain carries TRBV7-8 and TRBJ2-1; D is uncertain. The CDR3 spans 12 residues. CDR1 is SGHVS and CDR2 is FQNEAQ in the germline V gene. V gave up 0 bases and J gave up 3 bases, with 0 bases separating them.

This chain joins TRBV9 and TRBJ2-7; 7 bases are a match to TRBD2. The germline V gene encodes CDR1 SGDLS and CDR2 YYNGEE. J lost 2 bases, V lost 4 bases, and 9 bases had no gene match. This CDR3 contains 15 residues. The DNA of the CDR3 is TGTGCCAGCAGCCCCCCTCGCGGGAGCGCCTACGAGCAGTACTTC. Amino acids: CASSPPRGSAYEQYF.

By share, this clone ranks as medium-sized. V and J are TRBV7-8 and TRBJ1-1; TRBD1 might be the D (5 bases). The germline V gene has CDR1 SGHVS and CDR2 FQNEAQ. The ends were cut back, 5 bases at V and 3 bases at J, with 19 bases in the middle. CDR3 length: 16 amino acids. This CDR3 reads CASSISLQGRDTEAFF. CDR3 sequence (DNA): TGTGCCAGCAGCATATCTCTTCAGGGACGGGACACTGAAGCTTTCTTT. Full variable domain (missing parts from reference TRBV7-8 and TRBJ1-1): GAGVSQSPRYKVAKRGQDVALRCDPISGHVSLFWYQQALGQGPEFLTYFQNEAQLDKSGLPSDRFFAERPEGSVSTLKIQRTQQEDSAVYLCASSISLQGRDTEAFFGQGTRLTVV.